This TCR beta chain was captured by sequencing in a study of blood T cell repertoires in COVID-19. Study context: COVID-19 samples from acute and convalescent phases originated in the United States, Italy and Spain. PBMCs, B-cell-depleted T cells, or T cells were the source of the cDNA or gDNA that made up the material.

Authors' data handling: Researchers report that nucleated cell counts were estimated from reference gene primer amplification. Sequenced by immunoSEQ multiplex PCR; TCRdb stores in-frame clones only, minus some. That table furnishes V, J and clone size, whereas the DNA furnished D and trimming. The sample has over 55,000 clones, about four fifths seen once. Germline V lookup: CDR1 SNHLY, CDR2 FYNNEI. This CDR3 comprises 15 residues. The V and J ends lost 8 bases and 6 bases, in that order; junction bases with no gene match: 11. The sample holds one count of this clone. The sequenced material came from peripheral blood. The chain recombines TRBV2 with TRBJ1-2; 11 positions agree with TRBD1. This sequence originates from a man over 45 with active COVID-19. CDR3: CASFRQGQGEDGYTF. The DNA for the CDR3 is TGTGCCAGCTTCCGGCAGGGACAGGGGGAAGATGGCTACACCTTC.